The 9 T cell receptor beta chains below all came from one sample that was sequenced in a study of blood T cell repertoires in COVID-19. TCRdb's copy holds only in-frame clones and misses some; the assay was immunoSEQ multiplex PCR. The sample yields some 200,000 clones, about 88% seen once. The sample comprised PBMCs or T cells enriched from blood (not recorded which). The receptors shown here come from a woman aged 25-40 years who had recovered from COVID-19.

This chain uses TRBV19 with TRBJ1-2; 8 bases agree with TRBD1. This CDR3 comprises 14 residues. Germline V gene lookup returns CDR1 LNHDA and CDR2 SQIVND (reference sequence). V shed 2 bases, J shed 4 bases, and the junction held 3 bases outside the gene matches. The CDR3 reads CASSIQGAPYGYTF. The CDR3 DNA is TGTGCCAGTAGTATACAGGGGGCGCCCTATGGCTACACCTTC.

The chain links TRBV7-2 to TRBJ1-5; 8 bases are shared with TRBD1. Germline V CDR1 and CDR2: SGHTA, FQGNSA. There are 15 residues in the CDR3. The trim removed 3 bases at V and 7 bases at J, leaving 8 bases unmatched. The CDR3 loop reads CASSFPGGARQPQHF. CDR3 sequence (DNA): TGTGCCAGCAGCTTTCCAGGGGGCGCACGGCAGCCCCAGCATTTT.

The rearrangement joins TRBV21-1 to TRBJ2-1; no DNA check was done on the table's D call, TRBD2. TRBV21-1 is a known pseudogene. The CDR3 length is 22 residues. CDR3 in amino acids: CASSKLFHGTSGTQKPYNEQFF. The DNA for the CDR3 is TGTGCCAGCAGCAAATTATTTCACGGGACTAGCGGGACCCAAAAGCCCTACAATGAGCAGTTCTTC.

Comment on this clone: Other DNA sequences in this specimen translate into the identical CDR3. The CDR3 coding sequence is TGCGCCAGCAGCCAAGGCACCGGAGACTACGAGCAGTACTTC. It specifies CASSQGTGDYEQYF. J is TRBJ2-7 and V is TRBV4-3; the D is unclear. The CDR3 has 14 amino acids. CDR1 LGHNA and CDR2 YSLEER come from the germline V gene. Trimming took 1 base from V and 3 from J, leaving 10 bases between them.

This clone was recorded a few times. The rearrangement joins TRBV12-3 or TRBV12-4 to TRBJ2-3; the D is unclear. This CDR3 is built from 12 residues. V shed 6 bases and J shed 9 bases, with 13 bases lying between them. CDR3 nucleotide sequence: TGTGCCAGCAGAGCATCGTCCCGGACGCAGTATTTT. Its protein product is CASRASSRTQYF.

As regards this clone: Germline is not matched at one junction end, which may reflect a read error. The chain employs TRBV12-5 and TRBJ2-7; TRBD1 matches 11 bases. Per the germline V gene, CDR1 is LGHNT and CDR2 is FRNRAP. There are 12 residues in the CDR3. This CDR3 reads CASGTGTGGKQF. In DNA, the CDR3 is TGTGCTAGTGGAACCGGGACAGGGGGAAAACAGTTC.

CDR3 sequence: CASSQDNRNTEAFF. CDR3 bases: TGCGCCAGCAGCCAAGATAACAGGAACACTGAAGCTTTCTTT. The V gene is TRBV4-1, the J gene TRBJ1-1; no firm D call. Trimming removed 0 bases from V and 1 base from J, with 6 bases in between. Germline lookup yields CDR1 MGHRA and CDR2 YSYEKL. The CDR3 runs to 14 residues.

This rearrangement joins TRBV4-3 to TRBJ2-3; 12 positions match TRBD2. Looked up from germline, CDR1 is LGHNA and CDR2 is YSLEER. The CDR3 sequence is 16 residues long. The ends lost 0 bases at V and 7 bases at J; junction bases unmatched: 5. CDR3 DNA sequence: TGCGCCAGCAGCCAAGATTCTAGCGGGGGGGCGTATACGCAGTATTTT. Translating it yields CASSQDSSGGAYTQYF.

This rearrangement joins TRBV6-1 to TRBJ2-7; 9 bases are a match to TRBD1. The V gene end was trimmed by 3 bases and the J gene end by 2 bases; junction bases not matched to a gene: 8. The CDR3 is 16 amino acids. Looked up from germline, CDR1 is MNHNS and CDR2 is SASEGT. Written as DNA, the CDR3 is TGTGCCAGCAGTGATTCGGGACAGGGATCCCCCTACGAGCAGTACTTC. This sequence encodes CASSDSGQGSPYEQYF.